Below, 15 T cell receptor beta chains from the same sample are listed, as sequenced in a study of T cell responses to AZD1222 COVID-19 vaccine. The method was immunoSEQ multiplex PCR; TCRdb's version includes in-frame clones alone and lacks a portion of them. This table holds roughly 66,000 clones, around 90% found once. The source material was peripheral blood, sampled 28 days after the second dose of the MenACWY control vaccine. These receptors were collected from an adult who received the MenACWY meningococcal vaccine as a control.

This sequence joins TRBV28 and TRBJ2-3, with no clear D. V was pared by 3 bases and J by 7 bases, with 8 bases between. Looked up from germline, CDR1 is MDHEN and CDR2 is SYDVKM. This CDR3 region has 12 residues. CDR3 DNA sequence: TGTGCCAGCAGTTTGGTGAGGCATACGCAGTATTTT. Protein: CASSLVRHTQYF.

The CDR3 coding sequence is TGCGCCAGCAGTGAGTCGCCAGGGTTGTTAGAGACCCAGTACTTC. Translating it yields CASSESPGLLETQYF. The rearrangement joins TRBV10-1 to TRBJ2-5; a possible D gene is TRBD1 (5 bases). Germline CDR1 is WNHNN and CDR2 is SYGVQD (reference sequence). The CDR3 contains 15 residues. Trimming pared 0 bases from V and 4 bases from J, leaving 12 bases between.

The chain uses TRBV10-1 and TRBJ2-1; TRBD2 matches 10 bases. The V segment lost 3 bases and the J segment 0 bases; nucleotides outside the gene matches: 8. The CDR3 sequence is 18 residues long. Germline V gives CDR1 WNHNN, CDR2 SYGVQD (reference sequence). The CDR3 loop reads CASSEVRSSGSSYNEQFF. In nucleotides, the CDR3 is TGCGCCAGCAGTGAAGTGAGGTCTAGCGGGAGCTCCTACAATGAGCAGTTCTTC.

The chain has TRBV18 and TRBJ1-1; TRBD1 might be the D (5 bases). This CDR3 is 16 amino acids long. The V gene's germline CDR1 is KGHSH and CDR2 LQKENI. V was trimmed by 4 bases and J by 1 base, leaving 16 bases between them. This CDR3 reads CASSLREVRANTEAFF. In nucleotides, the CDR3 is TGTGCCAGCTCACTGAGAGAGGTCAGGGCGAACACTGAAGCTTTCTTT.

The rearrangement uses TRBV15 and TRBJ2-5; 7 bases agree with TRBD2. The CDR3 contains 15 residues. V lost 4 bases to trimming and J lost 3 bases; unmatched junction nucleotides: 8. Germline values: CDR1 LNHNV, CDR2 YYDKDF (reference sequence). CDR3 bases: TGTGCCACCAGCACCAGGGTAGCGGGCAAAGAGACCCAGTACTTC. It encodes CATSTRVAGKETQYF.

This clone was picked up a small number of times. The chain has TRBV11-2 and TRBJ2-1, with D perhaps TRBD1 or TRBD2 (5 bases each). The CDR3 sequence is 13 residues long. The V end lost 1 base, the J end lost 10 bases, and 11 bases lay between the germline ends. Per germline, CDR1 SGHAT and CDR2 FQNNGV. CDR3 DNA sequence: TGTGCCAGCAGCTTAGTTGAGGGGTACGAGCAGTTCTTC. As protein: CASSLVEGYEQFF.

This chain connects TRBV7-2 to TRBJ2-2; 7 bases match TRBD2. Germline lookup yields CDR1 SGHTA and CDR2 FQGNSA. Trimming took 8 bases from V and 5 from J; bases not matched to a gene: 11. CDR3 length: 15 residues. The chain's CDR3 is CASGPGDYVTGELFF. CDR3 DNA: TGTGCCAGCGGACCTGGGGACTATGTAACCGGGGAGCTGTTTTTT.

The chain links TRBV14 to TRBJ1-2; no definite D call. CDR1 is SGHDN, CDR2 FVKESK, per germline. This CDR3 is built from 15 residues. The V end lost 1 base, the J end lost 2 bases, and 11 bases lay between the germline ends. The CDR3 reads CASSQAGTGNYGYTF. DNA of the CDR3: TGTGCCAGCAGCCAAGCGGGAACGGGGAACTATGGCTACACCTTC.

This clone was found once. The rearrangement links TRBV11-2 to TRBJ2-3; no clear D gene. The germline gives CDR1 SGHAT, CDR2 FQNNGV. Trimming shortened V by 5 bases and J by 3 bases, and 6 bases separated the two germline ends. The length of the CDR3 is 12 residues. CDR3: CASSEYTDTQYF. The CDR3 DNA reads as TGTGCCAGCAGCGAGTATACAGATACGCAGTATTTT.

V usage is TRBV3-1 (or the pseudogene TRBV3-2) and J usage is TRBJ2-1; 11 bases agree with TRBD2. With V trimmed by 3 bases and J by 7 bases, 11 bases remained unmatched. Germline assignment: CDR1 LGHDT and CDR2 YNNKEL (reference sequence). The CDR3 length is 17 residues. The CDR3 spells CASSHPTSGKAGNEQFF. In DNA form, the CDR3 reads TGTGCCAGCAGCCACCCGACTAGCGGGAAGGCTGGGAATGAGCAGTTCTTC.

The rearrangement links TRBV27 to TRBJ2-1; TRBD2 matches 8 bases. The CDR3 loop spans 15 amino acids. Germline CDR1 is MNHEY and CDR2 is SMNVEV (reference sequence). The trim removed 5 bases at V and 13 bases at J, leaving 16 bases unmatched. CDR3 bases: TGTGCCAGCAGTCCCAAAGCCGCCCGACTAGCGAGTCAGTTCTTC. Protein sequence: CASSPKAARLASQFF.

The chain links TRBV5-1 to TRBJ2-7; D remains ambiguous. CDR1 and CDR2 (germline): SGHRS, YFSETQ. The CDR3 contains 11 residues. V lost 2 bases and J 3 bases, leaving 3 bases between the germline ends. Written as DNA, the CDR3 is TGCGCCAGCAGCTTCGGCTACGAGCAGTACTTC. Its translation: CASSFGYEQYF.

V is TRBV7-2 and J is TRBJ1-5, with no clear D. Germline CDR1 and CDR2: SGHTA and FQGNSA. Between the trimmed V and J ends, which lost 1 base and 5 bases, there was a span of 9 bases. The CDR3 runs 14 residues. CDR3 region: CASSLVGPHQPQHF. CDR3 nucleotides: TGTGCCAGCAGCTTAGTTGGGCCTCATCAGCCCCAGCATTTT.

This clone has only one observation. This chain joins TRBV10-3 and TRBJ2-2; possibly TRBD1 for D (5 bases). The CDR3 consists of 12 residues. V dropped 10 bases and J dropped 4 bases, with 10 bases sitting between them. Looked up from germline, CDR1 is ENHRY and CDR2 is SYGVKD. The CDR3 DNA sequence: TGTGCCACCCGACAGACCACCGGGGAGCTGTTTTTT. Encoded protein: CATRQTTGELFF.

This clone was counted only a few times. The rearrangement links TRBV10-3 to TRBJ2-3, with D possibly being TRBD1 (6 bases). This CDR3 is 13 amino acids long. The ends were cut back, 7 bases at V and 2 bases at J, with 10 bases in the middle. Germline V CDR1 and CDR2: ENHRY, SYGVKD. The CDR3 is CAIKGEPTDTQYF. The CDR3 nucleotides read TGTGCCATCAAGGGGGAACCCACAGATACGCAGTATTTT.